The 28 T cell receptor beta chains in this list originate from one sample, sequenced in a study of T cell responses to AZD1222 COVID-19 vaccine. Sequencing used immunoSEQ multiplex PCR; TCRdb keeps in-frame clones, though not all of them. Found here are roughly 120,000 clones, approximately 88% of them singletons; the top ten hold 18%. This specimen consisted of peripheral blood, obtained on day 0 of MenACWY control vaccination. The source is an adult in good health.

The chain has TRBV28 and TRBJ2-7; TRBD2 might be the D (6 bases). Germline V gives CDR1 MDHEN, CDR2 SYDVKM. Trimming took off 3 bases at V and 4 bases at J, with 13 bases between the two ends. CDR3 length: 14 residues. Here the CDR3 reads CASSFRRTTYEQYF. In DNA form, the CDR3 reads TGTGCCAGCAGTTTCAGGAGGACTACTTACGAGCAGTACTTC.

The rearrangement uses TRBV6-5 and TRBJ1-2; tentatively, D is TRBD1 (6 bases). V shed 8 bases and J shed 4 bases, with 17 bases lying between them. The CDR3 contains 14 residues. Germline CDR1 is MNHEY and CDR2 is SVGAGI. CDR3 bases: TGTGCCAGCGCAACAACAGGGTTCGGCTATGGCTACACCTTC. This encodes CASATTGFGYGYTF.

CDR3: CASSQGRDQPQHF. The CDR3 DNA sequence: TGTGCCAGCAGCCAAGGAAGAGATCAGCCCCAGCATTTT. The chain joins TRBV4-2 to TRBJ1-5; D ambiguous. Germline lookup yields CDR1 LGHNA and CDR2 YNFKEQ. This CDR3 contains 13 residues. V was shortened by 1 base and J by 5 bases, with 6 bases between the two germline ends.

The CDR3 DNA is TGTGCTAGTGGTTTGAGCCTCTTGAGGGGGCGCACAGATACGCAGTATTTT. It codes for CASGLSLLRGRTDTQYF. V usage is TRBV12-5 and J usage is TRBJ2-3; 7 bases are a match to TRBD1. CDR3 length: 17 amino acids. Losses at the gene ends were 2 bases for V and 1 base for J; bases not matched to a gene: 9. Germline V gene data show CDR1 as LGHNT and CDR2 as FRNRAP.

The chain has TRBV5-4 and TRBJ2-6, with a weak D call TRBD1 (5 bases). Trimming left V 1 base short and J 2 bases short, with 13 bases between. There are 17 residues in the CDR3. CDR1 and CDR2 from the germline V gene are SGHNT and YYREEE (reference sequence). In DNA, the CDR3 is TGTGCCAGCAGCTTGAGGCAGGGAAGGGCTGGGGCCAACGTCCTGACTTTC. Translated, it gives CASSLRQGRAGANVLTF.

The chain joins TRBV18 to TRBJ1-1; D call uncertain. This CDR3 comprises 14 residues. Germline V gives CDR1 KGHSH, CDR2 LQKENI. Trimming removed 2 bases from V and 1 base from J, with 8 bases in between. The CDR3 sequence: CASSPMRANTEAFF. The CDR3 DNA reads TGTGCCAGCTCACCAATGAGGGCGAACACTGAAGCTTTCTTT.

The CDR3 sequence: CASGPLAVMNTGELFF. Written as DNA, the CDR3 is TGTGCCAGCGGTCCGCTGGCGGTGATGAACACCGGGGAGCTGTTTTTT. The V and J genes are TRBV3-1 (or the pseudogene TRBV3-2) and TRBJ2-2; D gene unclear. CDR1 and CDR2 from the germline V gene are LGHDT and YNNKEL (reference sequence). The ends were cut back, 8 bases at V and 1 base at J, with 17 bases in the middle. This CDR3 has 16 residues.

The chain recombines TRBV3-1 (or the pseudogene TRBV3-2) with TRBJ1-5; D unresolved. Germline-derived CDR1 and CDR2 are LGHDT and YNNKEL (reference sequence). The CDR3 is 15 amino acids. V lost 1 base and J lost 1, with 8 bases in between. The CDR3 here is CASSQVAGSNQPQHF. The CDR3 DNA reads TGTGCCAGCAGCCAAGTGGCAGGAAGCAATCAGCCCCAGCATTTT.

This clone occurred once. This chain uses TRBV5-5 with TRBJ2-5; no reliable D call. CDR3 length: 11 amino acids. Between the trimmed V and J ends, which lost 2 bases and 5 bases, there was a span of 4 bases. Germline CDR1 and CDR2: SGHKS and YYEKEE (reference sequence). For the CDR3, the DNA is TGTGCCAGCAGCTTACTGGAGACCCAGTACTTC. Protein: CASSLLETQYF.

The rearrangement joins TRBV6-5 to TRBJ1-2, with 9 bases matching TRBD1. In germline, CDR1 is MNHEY, CDR2 SVGAGI. The CDR3 length is 15 residues. V shed 4 bases and J 2 bases; nucleotides not matched to a gene: 5. The CDR3 loop is CASSFRGTGNYGYTF. CDR3 in DNA: TGTGCCAGCAGTTTCCGCGGGACAGGGAACTATGGCTACACCTTC.

This clone has a single count. This chain uses TRBV5-1 with TRBJ2-5; D remains unclear. CDR3 length equals 13 residues. Trimming left V 2 bases short and J 1 base short, with 6 bases between. Germline V CDR1 and CDR2: SGHRS, YFSETQ. In DNA form, the CDR3 reads TGCGCCAGCAGCTTCGCGGCCCAAGAGACCCAGTACTTC. Translating it yields CASSFAAQETQYF.

The chain combines TRBV3-1 (or the pseudogene TRBV3-2) with TRBJ1-4; D not certain. The CDR3 spans 15 residues. CDR1 and CDR2 (germline): LGHDT, YNNKEL (reference sequence). Trimming pared 3 bases from V and 0 bases from J, leaving 8 bases between. CDR3 residues: CASSQFRATNEKLFF. CDR3 nucleotide sequence: TGTGCCAGCAGCCAGTTCCGTGCAACTAATGAAAAACTGTTTTTT.

This chain uses TRBV9 with TRBJ2-1; 11 bases map to TRBD2. Trimming cost V 0 bases and J 9 bases; bases outside gene matches: 8. This CDR3 is 16 amino acids long. Germline CDR1 and CDR2: SGDLS and YYNGEE. The chain's CDR3 is CASSVVAGGVGSEQFF. CDR3 DNA: TGTGCCAGCAGCGTAGTAGCGGGAGGGGTGGGTAGTGAGCAGTTCTTC. Looking up the rest from reference TRBV9 and TRBJ2-1 gives the full variable domain: DSGVTQTPKHLITATGQRVTLRCSPRSGDLSVYWYQQSLDQGLQFLIQYYNGEERAKGNILERFSAQQFPDLHSELNLSSLELGDSALYFCASSVVAGGVGSEQFFGPGTRLTVL.

The chain carries TRBV19 and TRBJ2-6; weak D call: TRBD1 (5 bases). The germline V and J ends were trimmed by 5 bases and 1 base, with 6 bases remaining between them. CDR1 and CDR2 from the germline V gene are LNHDA and SQIVND (reference sequence). This CDR3 contains 14 residues. The CDR3: CASSSGSGANVLTF. Here the CDR3 DNA reads TGTGCCAGTAGTTCAGGGTCTGGGGCCAACGTCCTGACTTTC.

This chain uses TRBV5-4 with TRBJ2-1; D ambiguous. The germline CDR1 and CDR2 sequences are SGHNT and YYREEE (reference sequence). This CDR3 is built from 16 residues. V was shortened by 2 bases and J by 0 bases, with 12 bases between the two germline ends. CDR3 loop: CASSFVGPPSYNEQFF. The DNA of the CDR3 is TGTGCCAGCAGCTTTGTCGGACCCCCCTCCTACAATGAGCAGTTCTTC.

A single count supports this clone. CDR3 DNA: TGTGCCAGCAGTAGGGACTATCGCACAGATACGCAGTATTTT. Its protein is CASSRDYRTDTQYF. The V gene is TRBV7-3, the J gene TRBJ2-3, with 7 nucleotides matching TRBD2. Trimming cost V 6 bases and J 1 base; bases outside gene matches: 4. Germline CDR1 is SGHTA and CDR2 is FQGTGA. The CDR3 covers 14 residues. Drawing the rest from reference TRBV7-3 and TRBJ2-3, the complete variable domain is GAGVSQTPSNKVTEKGKYVELRCDPISGHTALYWYRQSLGQGPEFLIYFQGTGAADDSGLPNDRFFAVRPEGSVSTLKIQRTERGDSAVYLCASSRDYRTDTQYFGPGTRLTVL.

This clone appeared a single time. The chain has TRBV7-9 and TRBJ2-1, with no clear D. The V end was cut by 7 bases, the J end by 10 bases, with 11 bases between. Germline values: CDR1 SEHNR, CDR2 FQNEAQ (reference sequence). The CDR3 loop spans 11 amino acids. The CDR3 nucleotides read TGTGCCAGCACCCCCCCCTGGGAGCAGTTCTTC. Protein sequence: CASTPPWEQFF. Variable domain in full (rest from reference TRBV7-9 and TRBJ2-1): DTGVSQNPRHKITKRGQNVTFRCDPISEHNRLYWYRQTLGQGPEFLTYFQNEAQLEKSRLLSDRFSAERPKGSFSTLEIQRTEQGDSAMYLCASTPPWEQFFGPGTRLTVL.

The rearrangement uses TRBV30 and TRBJ2-7; possibly TRBD2 for D (6 bases). The CDR3 covers 15 residues. Germline loops: CDR1 GTSNPN, CDR2 SVGIG (reference sequence). V dropped 0 bases and J dropped 1 base, with 13 bases sitting between them. The CDR3 DNA follows: TGTGCCTGGAGTGTACGAATCGGGGGATCCTACGAGCAGTACTTC. Its translation: CAWSVRIGGSYEQYF.

This chain joins TRBV19 and TRBJ2-1; D is uncertain. V gave up 6 bases and J gave up 7 bases, with 10 bases separating them. This CDR3 spans 12 amino acids. Germline CDR1 is LNHDA and CDR2 is SQIVND (reference sequence). As DNA, the CDR3 is TGTGCCAGTAGGGTCGCTTCGAATGAGCAGTTCTTC. Its translation: CASRVASNEQFF.

The rearrangement links TRBV19 to TRBJ2-1; 9 bases line up with TRBD2. The trim removed 6 bases at V and 5 bases at J, leaving 8 bases unmatched. The CDR3 has 15 amino acids. Looked up from germline, CDR1 is LNHDA and CDR2 is SQIVND (reference sequence). The CDR3 coding sequence is TGTGCCAGTAGCCTCCAGGGACTAGCCCACAATGAGCAGTTCTTC. Residues: CASSLQGLAHNEQFF.

This chain joins TRBV9 and TRBJ2-3, with 7 bases matching TRBD1. CDR1 is SGDLS and CDR2 is YYNGEE in the germline V gene. V gave up 3 bases and J gave up 3 bases; unmatched junction bases: 7. The CDR3 runs to 15 residues. The CDR3 DNA sequence: TGTGCCAGCAGCGAAAGGGACAGTTGGACAGATACGCAGTATTTT. It specifies CASSERDSWTDTQYF.

The genes are TRBV2 and TRBJ2-7; 9 bases line up with TRBD2. Germline V CDR1 and CDR2: SNHLY, FYNNEI. This CDR3 comprises 16 residues. J lost 2 bases, V lost 10 bases, and 15 bases had no gene match. For the CDR3, the DNA is TGTGCCACTGACCCGGTAATTGGACTAGCGACCTACGAGCAGTACTTC. This sequence encodes CATDPVIGLATYEQYF.

The gene calls are TRBV27 and TRBJ2-2; TRBD2 matches at 10 bases. CDR3 size: 14 residues. CDR1 is MNHEY, CDR2 SMNVEV, per germline (reference sequence). V gave up 7 bases and J gave up 4 bases; unmatched junction bases: 3. CDR3 DNA: TGTGCCAGCAAGCGGGAGGGCGGCACCGGGGAGCTGTTTTTT. Translation gives CASKREGGTGELFF.

The chain uses TRBV30 and TRBJ2-2; the D gene is possibly TRBD2 (5 bases). Germline V lookup: CDR1 GTSNPN, CDR2 SVGIG (reference sequence). The CDR3 consists of 14 residues. The CDR3 DNA reads TGTGCACAAACTAGATCATTCAACACCGGGGAGCTGTTTTTT. This gives the protein CAQTRSFNTGELFF. Together with reference TRBV30 and TRBJ2-2, the CDR3 gives the full variable domain: SQTIHQWPATLVQPVGSPLSLECTVEGTSNPNLYWYRQAAGRGLQLLFYSVGIGQISSEVPQNLSASRPQDRQFILSSKKLLLSDSGFYLCAQTRSFNTGELFFGEGSRLTVL.

The chain couples TRBV5-1 to TRBJ1-2, with 7 bases aligning to TRBD1. CDR1 and CDR2 from the germline V gene are SGHRS and YFSETQ. The CDR3 spans 14 residues. The ends lost 0 bases at V and 7 bases at J; junction bases unmatched: 6. The CDR3 DNA sequence: TGCGCCAGCAGCTTGGAGACAGGGATCCGTGGCTACACCTTC. This encodes CASSLETGIRGYTF.

With regard to this clone: Other DNA sequences within the sample encode an identical CDR3. The V call is TRBV19, the J call TRBJ1-2, with 7 positions matching TRBD1. The CDR3 spans 12 residues. V was pared by 4 bases and J by 4 bases, with 0 bases of the junction left unmatched. Per the germline V gene, CDR1 is LNHDA and CDR2 is SQIVND (reference sequence). CDR3 in DNA: TGTGCCAGTAGTAGACAGGGCTATGGCTACACCTTC. Encoded protein: CASSRQGYGYTF. Looking up the rest from reference TRBV19 and TRBJ1-2 gives the full variable domain: DGGITQSPKYLFRKEGQNVTLSCEQNLNHDAMYWYRQDPGQGLRLIYYSQIVNDFQKGDIAEGYSVSREKKESFPLTVTSAQKNPTAFYLCASSRQGYGYTFGSGTRLTVV.

V usage is TRBV28 and J usage is TRBJ2-2; maybe TRBD1 (5 bases). CDR3 size: 14 residues. V lost 5 bases and J lost 3, with 10 bases in between. The germline V gene encodes CDR1 MDHEN and CDR2 SYDVKM. CDR3 nucleotide sequence: TGTGCCAGCAGTCCCCCAGGGTACACCGGGGAGCTGTTTTTT. Translated, it gives CASSPPGYTGELFF.

The CDR3 is CATRPGLAGVYEQYF. In DNA, the CDR3 is TGTGCCACCCGACCCGGACTAGCGGGAGTCTACGAGCAGTACTTC. The chain links TRBV6-5 to TRBJ2-7; 13 nucleotides agree with TRBD2. The CDR3 length is 15 residues. Germline trimming cut 10 bases from V and 3 bases from J; bases unmatched to any gene: 9. Germline-derived CDR1 and CDR2 are MNHEY and SVGAGI.